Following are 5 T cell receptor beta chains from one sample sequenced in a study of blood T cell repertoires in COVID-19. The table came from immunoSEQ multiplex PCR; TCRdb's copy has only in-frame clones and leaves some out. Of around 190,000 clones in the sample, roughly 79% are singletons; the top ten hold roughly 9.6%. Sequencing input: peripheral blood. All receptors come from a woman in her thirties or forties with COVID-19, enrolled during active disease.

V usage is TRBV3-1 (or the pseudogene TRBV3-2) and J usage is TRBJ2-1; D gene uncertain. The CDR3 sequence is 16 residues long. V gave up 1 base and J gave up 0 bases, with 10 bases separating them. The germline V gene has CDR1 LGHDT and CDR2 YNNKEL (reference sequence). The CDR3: CASSQAYSYSYNEQFF. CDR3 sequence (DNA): TGTGCCAGCAGCCAAGCGTACAGTTACTCCTACAATGAGCAGTTCTTC.

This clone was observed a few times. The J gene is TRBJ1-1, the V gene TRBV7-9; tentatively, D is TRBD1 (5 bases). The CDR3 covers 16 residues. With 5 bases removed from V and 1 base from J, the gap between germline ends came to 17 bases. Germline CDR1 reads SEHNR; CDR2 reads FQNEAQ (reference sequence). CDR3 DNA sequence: TGTGCCAGCAGCCAAAAACAAGACAGCACGAACACTGAAGCTTTCTTT. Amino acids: CASSQKQDSTNTEAFF.

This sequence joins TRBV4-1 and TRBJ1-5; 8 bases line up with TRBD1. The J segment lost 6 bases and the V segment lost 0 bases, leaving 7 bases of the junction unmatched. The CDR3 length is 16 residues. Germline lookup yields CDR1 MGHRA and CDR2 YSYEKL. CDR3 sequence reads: CASSQDARTGGQPQHF. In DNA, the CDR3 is TGCGCCAGCAGCCAAGATGCTAGAACAGGGGGTCAGCCCCAGCATTTT.

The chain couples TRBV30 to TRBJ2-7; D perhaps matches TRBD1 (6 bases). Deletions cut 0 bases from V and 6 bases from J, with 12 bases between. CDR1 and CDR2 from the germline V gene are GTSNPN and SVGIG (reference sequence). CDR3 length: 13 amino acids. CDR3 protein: CAWSVGGRGEQYV. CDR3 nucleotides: TGTGCCTGGAGTGTAGGGGGACGCGGCGAGCAGTACGTC.

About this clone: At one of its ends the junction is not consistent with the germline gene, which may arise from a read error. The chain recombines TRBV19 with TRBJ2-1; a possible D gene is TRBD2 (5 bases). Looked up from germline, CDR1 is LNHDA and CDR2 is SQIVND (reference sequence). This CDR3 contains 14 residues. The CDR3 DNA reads TGTGCCAGTAGTCTTGAGCTAGCTTTTAATGCGCAGTTCTTC. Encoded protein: CASSLELAFNAQFF.